This T cell receptor (beta chain) was identified during a study of naive CD8 T cells in extremely preterm neonates. Study-wide results and caveats: iChao1 richness was lowest in preterm neonates, significantly versus all ages.

About this clone: Antigen: not known.

The repertoire was sequenced with immunoSEQ multiplex PCR; TCRdb's copy has only in-frame clones and lacks some. Counted here are 4,000 to 6,000 clones, roughly 98% occurring once; the ten biggest clones make up around 0.6%. The CDR3 runs 15 residues. The V and J ends lost 2 bases and 4 bases, in that order; junction bases with no gene match: 6. Germline CDR1 MNHEY, CDR2 SMNVEV (reference sequence). This receptor was identified in a human donor in good health. Sequenced input: naive CD8+ T cells from blood. The chain joins TRBV27 to TRBJ1-1, with TRBD1 identical over 8 bases. CDR3 nucleotide sequence: TGTGCCAGCAGTTTACGACAGGGGAGCGTCACTGAAGCTTTCTTT. Its protein product is CASSLRQGSVTEAFF.